This record concerns one TCR beta chain sequence. What it binds is not known. V was cut by 3 bases and J by 3 bases, with 15 bases left in between. This CDR3 has 15 residues. Germline V gene lookup returns CDR1 LNHDA and CDR2 SQIVND (reference sequence). A library of TCRbeta sequences, prepared with unique molecular identifiers, was generated. A single record per CDR3 protein comes from TCRdb applying MiXCR to the PCR reads. The sample lists 130,000 or so distinct CDR3 sequences, roughly 10% seen once, with around 24% in the top ten. The record originates from a study of T-cell reconstitution after alpha-beta-depleted transplantation in children. Whole-study findings and limits: Some patients owed their high day-60 TCRbeta diversity to surviving recipient T cells and thymic progenitors. Reported findings indicate that, about two months after transplant, alpha-beta T cells came from several hundred expanded clones, which were derived from non-depleted graft cells.

Sequenced material: PBMCs, mostly from graft donor cells, taken 180 days after TCRalphabeta/CD19-depleted stem cell transplant. The TCR comes from a girl under three years old who had a stem cell transplant for combined immunodeficiency, so the T cells may come from the graft donor. This chain links TRBV19 with TRBJ2-7; D possibly matches TRBD1 or TRBD2 (5 bases each). CDR3 nucleotides: TGTGCCAGTAGTATCAGAGCCGGGACCCACTACGAGCAGTACTTC. As protein: CASSIRAGTHYEQYF.